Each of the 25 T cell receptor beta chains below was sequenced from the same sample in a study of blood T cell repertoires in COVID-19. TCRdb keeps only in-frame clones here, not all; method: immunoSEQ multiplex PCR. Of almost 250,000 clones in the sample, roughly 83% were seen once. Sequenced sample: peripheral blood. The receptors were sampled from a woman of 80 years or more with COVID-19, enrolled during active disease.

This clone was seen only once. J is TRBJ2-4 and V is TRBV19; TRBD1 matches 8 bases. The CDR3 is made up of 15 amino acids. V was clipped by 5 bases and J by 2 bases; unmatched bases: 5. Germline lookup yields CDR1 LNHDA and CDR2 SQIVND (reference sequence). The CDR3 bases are TGTGCCAGTAGTTCAACAGGGGGGTCCAAAAACATTCAGTACTTC. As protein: CASSSTGGSKNIQYF.

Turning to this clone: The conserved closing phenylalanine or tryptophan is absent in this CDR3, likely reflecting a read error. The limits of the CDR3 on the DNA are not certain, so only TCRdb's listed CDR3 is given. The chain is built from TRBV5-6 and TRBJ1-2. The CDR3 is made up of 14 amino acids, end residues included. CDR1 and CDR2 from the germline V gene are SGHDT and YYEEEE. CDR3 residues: CASSLGGTMATPSV.

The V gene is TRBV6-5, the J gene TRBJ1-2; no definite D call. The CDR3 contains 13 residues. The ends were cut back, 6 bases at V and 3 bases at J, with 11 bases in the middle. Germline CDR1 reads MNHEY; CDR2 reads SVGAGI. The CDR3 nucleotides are TGTGCCAGCAGCTCCGGGTCAGACTATGGCTACACCTTC. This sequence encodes CASSSGSDYGYTF.

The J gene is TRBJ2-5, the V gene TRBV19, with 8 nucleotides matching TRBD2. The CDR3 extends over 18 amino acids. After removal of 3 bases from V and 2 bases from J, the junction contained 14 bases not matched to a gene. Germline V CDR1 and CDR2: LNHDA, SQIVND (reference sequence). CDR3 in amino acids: CASSIGLAGAPRQETQYF. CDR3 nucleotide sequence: TGTGCCAGTAGTATCGGGCTAGCGGGCGCCCCCAGGCAAGAGACCCAGTACTTC.

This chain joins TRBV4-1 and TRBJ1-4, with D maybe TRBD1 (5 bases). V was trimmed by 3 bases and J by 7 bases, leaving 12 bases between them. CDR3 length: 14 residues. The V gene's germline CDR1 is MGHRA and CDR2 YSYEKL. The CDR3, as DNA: TGCGCCAGCAGCCAGGGGGGGTCCGGTGAAAAACTGTTTTTT. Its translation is CASSQGGSGEKLFF.

In DNA form, the CDR3 reads TGTGCCAGCAGCCCGACTAGCGGGGGGGACAAAGAGACCCAGTACTTC. This codes for CASSPTSGGDKETQYF. This chain links TRBV7-6 with TRBJ2-5; TRBD2 matches 14 bases. With 5 bases clipped from V and 3 bases from J, the junction kept 5 bases outside the gene matches. Per the germline V gene, CDR1 is SGHVS and CDR2 is FNYEAQ. The CDR3 sequence is 16 residues long.

DNA of the CDR3: TGTGCCAGCAGTTTATATGGTCAGTCTAGCAATCAGCCCCAGCATTTT. It encodes CASSLYGQSSNQPQHF. This chain joins TRBV28 and TRBJ1-5; D is uncertain. Per the germline V gene, CDR1 is MDHEN and CDR2 is SYDVKM. Trimming cost V 1 base and J 0 bases, with 10 bases left between them. CDR3 size: 16 residues.

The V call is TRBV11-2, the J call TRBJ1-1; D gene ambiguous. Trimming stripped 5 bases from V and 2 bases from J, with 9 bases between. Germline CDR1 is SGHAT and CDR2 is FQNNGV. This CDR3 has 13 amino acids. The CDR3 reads CASSPRSNTEAFF. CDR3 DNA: TGTGCCAGCAGCCCGAGAAGTAACACTGAAGCTTTCTTT.

The CDR3, as DNA: TGTGCCTGGAGTCGACAGGCTCGCGACGAGCAGTACTTC. It encodes CAWSRQARDEQYF. The chain joins TRBV30 to TRBJ2-7, with a possible D match to TRBD1 (6 bases). CDR3 size: 13 residues. Trimming shortened V by 2 bases and J by 5 bases, and 13 bases separated the two germline ends. Looked up from germline, CDR1 is GTSNPN and CDR2 is SVGIG (reference sequence).

In nucleotides, the CDR3 is TGTGCCAGCAGTCCGGGACAGCCTACCTACAATGAGCAGTTCTTC. This gives the protein CASSPGQPTYNEQFF. The rearrangement joins TRBV6-5 to TRBJ2-1, with 7 bases aligning to TRBD1. V was clipped by 5 bases and J by 2 bases; unmatched bases: 6. The CDR3 covers 15 residues. Germline V lookup: CDR1 MNHEY, CDR2 SVGAGI.

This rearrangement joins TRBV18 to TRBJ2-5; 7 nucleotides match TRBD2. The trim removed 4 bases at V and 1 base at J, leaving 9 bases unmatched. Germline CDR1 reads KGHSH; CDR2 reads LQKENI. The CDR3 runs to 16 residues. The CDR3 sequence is CASSRQSGTLQETQYF. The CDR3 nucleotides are TGTGCCAGCTCACGTCAGAGCGGGACCCTCCAAGAGACCCAGTACTTC.

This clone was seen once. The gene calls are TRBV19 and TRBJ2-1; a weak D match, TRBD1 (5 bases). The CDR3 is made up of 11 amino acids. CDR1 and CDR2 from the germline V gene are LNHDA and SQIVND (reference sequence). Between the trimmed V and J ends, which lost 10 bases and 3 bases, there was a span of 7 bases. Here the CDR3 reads CATDSYNEQFF. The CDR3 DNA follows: TGTGCCACCGACAGCTACAATGAGCAGTTCTTC.

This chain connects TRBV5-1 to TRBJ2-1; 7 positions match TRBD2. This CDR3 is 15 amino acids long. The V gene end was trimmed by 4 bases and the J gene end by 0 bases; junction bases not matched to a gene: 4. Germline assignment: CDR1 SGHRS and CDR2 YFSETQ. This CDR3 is CASSRTSDSYNEQFF. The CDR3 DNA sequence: TGCGCCAGCAGCAGAACTAGCGACTCCTACAATGAGCAGTTCTTC.

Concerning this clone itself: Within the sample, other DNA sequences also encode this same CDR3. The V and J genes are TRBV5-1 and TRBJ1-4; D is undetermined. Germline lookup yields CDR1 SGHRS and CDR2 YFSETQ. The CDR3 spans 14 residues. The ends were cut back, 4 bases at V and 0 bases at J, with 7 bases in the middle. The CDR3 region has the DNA TGCGCCAGCAGCCGGGGATCAACTAATGAAAAACTGTTTTTT. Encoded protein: CASSRGSTNEKLFF.

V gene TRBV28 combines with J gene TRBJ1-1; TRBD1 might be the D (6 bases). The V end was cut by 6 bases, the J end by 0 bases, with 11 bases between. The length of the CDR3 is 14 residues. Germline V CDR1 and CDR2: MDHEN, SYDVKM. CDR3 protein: CASRLRGVNTEAFF. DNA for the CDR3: TGTGCCAGCAGGCTCAGGGGAGTGAACACTGAAGCTTTCTTT.

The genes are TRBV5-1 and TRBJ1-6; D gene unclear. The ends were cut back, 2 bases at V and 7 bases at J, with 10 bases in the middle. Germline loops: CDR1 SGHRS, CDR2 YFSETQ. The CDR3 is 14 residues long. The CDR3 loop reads CASSFGLENSPLHF. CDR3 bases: TGCGCCAGCAGCTTCGGGTTAGAGAATTCACCCCTCCACTTT. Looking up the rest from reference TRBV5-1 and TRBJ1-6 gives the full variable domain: KAGVTQTPRYLIKTRGQQVTLSCSPISGHRSVSWYQQTPGQGLQFLFEYFSETQRNKGNFPGRFSGRQFSNSRSEMNVSTLELGDSALYLCASSFGLENSPLHFGNGTRLTVT.

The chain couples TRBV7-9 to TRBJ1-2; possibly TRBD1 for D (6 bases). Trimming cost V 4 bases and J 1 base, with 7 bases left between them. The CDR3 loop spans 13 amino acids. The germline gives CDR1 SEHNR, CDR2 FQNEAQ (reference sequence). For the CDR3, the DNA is TGTGCCAGCAGCTCGGACAGTAACTATGGCTACACCTTC. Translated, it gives CASSSDSNYGYTF.

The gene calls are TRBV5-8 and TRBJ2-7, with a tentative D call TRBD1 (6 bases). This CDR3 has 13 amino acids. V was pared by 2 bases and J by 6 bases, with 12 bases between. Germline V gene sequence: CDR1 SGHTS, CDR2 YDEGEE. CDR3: CASSFGDTLEQYV. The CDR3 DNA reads TGTGCCAGCAGCTTTGGGGACACCCTCGAGCAGTACGTC.

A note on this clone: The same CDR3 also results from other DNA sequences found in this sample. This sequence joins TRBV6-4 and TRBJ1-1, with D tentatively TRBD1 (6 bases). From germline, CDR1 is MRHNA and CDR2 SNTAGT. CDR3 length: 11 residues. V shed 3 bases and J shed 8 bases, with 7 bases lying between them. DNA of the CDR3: TGTGCCAGCAGTGAGGGGGCAGAAGCTTTCTTT. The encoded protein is CASSEGAEAFF.

CDR3 nucleotide sequence: TGTGCCAGCTCACCCGGACTCGAGGGCTATGGCTACACCTTC. Amino acids: CASSPGLEGYGYTF. V gene TRBV18 combines with J gene TRBJ1-2; D remains unclear. The V gene's germline CDR1 is KGHSH and CDR2 LQKENI. The ends were cut back, 3 bases at V and 4 bases at J, with 12 bases in the middle. The CDR3 is 14 amino acids.

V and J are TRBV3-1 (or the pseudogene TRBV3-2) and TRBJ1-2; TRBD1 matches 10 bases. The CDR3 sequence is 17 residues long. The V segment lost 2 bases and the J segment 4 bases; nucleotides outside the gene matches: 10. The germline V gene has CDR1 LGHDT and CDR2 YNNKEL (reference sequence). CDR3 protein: CASSQPGQGISSYGYTF. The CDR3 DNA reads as TGTGCCAGCAGCCAACCGGGACAGGGGATTTCCAGCTATGGCTACACCTTC.

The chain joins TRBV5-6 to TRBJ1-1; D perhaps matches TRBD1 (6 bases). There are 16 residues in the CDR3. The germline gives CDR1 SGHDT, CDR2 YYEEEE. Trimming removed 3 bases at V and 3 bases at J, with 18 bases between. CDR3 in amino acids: CASSSLGGQLDTEAFF. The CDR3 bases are TGTGCCAGCAGCTCCCTGGGGGGGCAATTGGACACTGAAGCTTTCTTT.

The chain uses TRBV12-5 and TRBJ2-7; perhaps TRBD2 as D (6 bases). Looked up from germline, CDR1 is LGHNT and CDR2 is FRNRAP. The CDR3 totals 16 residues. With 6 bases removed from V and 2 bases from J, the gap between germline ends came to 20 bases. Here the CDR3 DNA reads TGTGCTAGTGGGCCTGCGGGACGAGGCTTCACCTACGAGCAGTACGTC. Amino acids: CASGPAGRGFTYEQYV.

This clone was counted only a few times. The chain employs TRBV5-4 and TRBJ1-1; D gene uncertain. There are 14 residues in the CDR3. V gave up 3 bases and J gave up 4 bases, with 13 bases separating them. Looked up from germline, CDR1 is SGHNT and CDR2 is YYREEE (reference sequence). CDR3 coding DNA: TGTGCCAGCAGCTCACGTATATCGGGCACTGAAGCTTTCTTT. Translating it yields CASSSRISGTEAFF.

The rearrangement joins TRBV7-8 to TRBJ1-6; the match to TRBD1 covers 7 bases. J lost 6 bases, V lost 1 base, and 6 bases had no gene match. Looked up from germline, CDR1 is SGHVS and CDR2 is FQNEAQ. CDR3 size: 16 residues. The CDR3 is CASSLGQGTFNSPLHF. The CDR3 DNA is TGTGCCAGCAGCTTAGGACAGGGCACTTTTAATTCACCCCTCCACTTT.